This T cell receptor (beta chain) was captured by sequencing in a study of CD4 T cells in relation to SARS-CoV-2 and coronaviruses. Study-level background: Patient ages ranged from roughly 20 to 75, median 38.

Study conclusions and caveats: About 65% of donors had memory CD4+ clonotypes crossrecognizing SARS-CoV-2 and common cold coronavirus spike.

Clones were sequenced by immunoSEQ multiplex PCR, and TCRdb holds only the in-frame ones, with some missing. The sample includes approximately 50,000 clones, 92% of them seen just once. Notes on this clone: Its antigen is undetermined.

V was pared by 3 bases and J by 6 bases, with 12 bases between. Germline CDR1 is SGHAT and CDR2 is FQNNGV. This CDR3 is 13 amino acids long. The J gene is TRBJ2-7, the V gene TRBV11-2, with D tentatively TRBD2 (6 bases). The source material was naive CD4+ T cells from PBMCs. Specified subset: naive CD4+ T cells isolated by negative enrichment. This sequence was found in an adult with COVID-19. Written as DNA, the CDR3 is TGTGCCAGCAGCTTTTCGGGGGAGGTCGAGCAGTACTTC. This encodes CASSFSGEVEQYF.